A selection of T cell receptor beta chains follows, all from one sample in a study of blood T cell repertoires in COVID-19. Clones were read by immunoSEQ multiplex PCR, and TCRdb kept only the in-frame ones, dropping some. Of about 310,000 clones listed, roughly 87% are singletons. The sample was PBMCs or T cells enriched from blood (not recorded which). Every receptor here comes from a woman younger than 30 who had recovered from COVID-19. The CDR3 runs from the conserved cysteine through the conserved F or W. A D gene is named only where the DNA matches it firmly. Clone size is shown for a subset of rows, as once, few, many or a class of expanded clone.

CDR3 DNA: TGTGCCAGCAGCCCCCGGACAGGTGAGAACACTGAAGCTTTCTTT
CDR3 protein: CASSPRTGENTEAFF
V gene: TRBV7-2
clone size: once
D gene: TRBD1
J gene: TRBJ1-1

CDR3 DNA: TGTGCCAGCAGTTACTCGAACAGGGGTACCGGGGAGCTGTTTTTT
CDR3 protein: CASSYSNRGTGELFF
V gene: TRBV6-5
clone size: .
D gene: TRBD1
J gene: TRBJ2-2

CDR3 DNA: TGCGCCAGCAGTATGTGGGACAGGGGTAGCGGCTACACCTTC
CDR3 protein: CASSMWDRGSGYTF
V gene: TRBV5-1
clone size: once
D gene: TRBD1
J gene: TRBJ1-2

CDR3 DNA: TGTGCCAGTAGTAGGGACTATGACACTGAAGCTTTCTTT
CDR3 protein: CASSRDYDTEAFF
V gene: TRBV19
clone size: .
D gene: .
J gene: TRBJ1-1

CDR3 DNA: TGCGCCAGCAGCTTCACTCCCGACAGAAAAGAGACCCAGTACTTC
CDR3 protein: CASSFTPDRKETQYF
V gene: TRBV4-3
clone size: .
D gene: .
J gene: TRBJ2-5

CDR3 DNA: TGTGCCAGCAGCAAAGAAAGAGAGCTCCGGGACAGTAATGAAAAACTGTTTTTT
CDR3 protein: CASSKERELRDSNEKLFF
V gene: TRBV21-1
clone size: .
D gene: .
J gene: TRBJ1-4

CDR3 DNA: TGTGCCAGCTCACCACCCAACCTGGACAGGGGGAGAAATTCACCCCTCCACTTT
CDR3 protein: CASSPPNLDRGRNSPLHF
V gene: TRBV18
clone size: .
D gene: TRBD1
J gene: TRBJ1-6

CDR3 DNA: TGTGCCAGCAGTCCTCTGATATCTACAGGGAAAAATTCACCCCTCCACTTT
CDR3 protein: CASSPLISTGKNSPLHF
V gene: TRBV27
clone size: .
D gene: .
J gene: TRBJ1-6

CDR3 DNA: TGTGCCAGCTCACTTACTAGAGTCGACTACAATGAGCAGTTCTTC
CDR3 protein: CASSLTRVDYNEQFF
V gene: TRBV18
clone size: .
D gene: .
J gene: TRBJ2-1

CDR3 DNA: TGTGCCAGCGTGAGCGGGGGGGACACAGATACGCAGTATTTT
CDR3 protein: CASVSGGDTDTQYF
V gene: TRBV6-5
clone size: few
D gene: TRBD2
J gene: TRBJ2-3

CDR3 DNA: TGTGCCTATCGTATGGAGGGAACCCATTTC
CDR3 protein: CAYRMEGTHF
V gene: TRBV5-8
clone size: .
D gene: .
J gene: TRBJ2-7

CDR3 DNA: TGTGCCAGTAGTATAGTCGAGAGGAGACAAGCTTTCTTT
CDR3 protein: CASSIVERRQAFF
V gene: TRBV19
clone size: once
D gene: .
J gene: TRBJ1-1

CDR3 DNA: TGCGCCAGCAGCTTGAGGTCAGGAGAGCAGTTCTTC
CDR3 protein: CASSLRSGEQFF
V gene: TRBV5-1
clone size: .
D gene: .
J gene: TRBJ2-1

CDR3 DNA: TGTGCCAGCAGACAGGGGACAGGCGAAGCTTTCTTT
CDR3 protein: CASRQGTGEAFF
V gene: TRBV3-1/TRBV3-2
clone size: .
D gene: TRBD1
J gene: TRBJ1-1

CDR3 DNA: TGTGCCAGCAGCCAAGATTTTAAACGGGGGTCCAATTCACCCCTCCACTTT
CDR3 protein: CASSQDFKRGSNSPLHF
V gene: TRBV4-2
clone size: .
D gene: .
J gene: TRBJ1-6

CDR3 DNA: TGTGCCAGCAACGCGGGACAGGGGCTTAAAACGTTCTTC
CDR3 protein: CASNAGQGLKTFF
V gene: TRBV7-2
clone size: .
D gene: TRBD1
J gene: TRBJ2-1

CDR3 DNA: TGCAGTGCTAGTGCATATGGAGCATCCTACGAGCAGTACTTC
CDR3 protein: CSASAYGASYEQYF
V gene: TRBV20-1
clone size: .
D gene: .
J gene: TRBJ2-7

CDR3 DNA: TGTGCCAGCAGTCAACCGGGACTGGTGAACACTGAAGCTTTCTTT
CDR3 protein: CASSQPGLVNTEAFF
V gene: TRBV6-2/TRBV6-3
clone size: once
D gene: .
J gene: TRBJ1-1

CDR3 DNA: TGTGCCAGCGAAGACAGGGTTCGAGAGACCCAGTACTTC
CDR3 protein: CASEDRVRETQYF
V gene: TRBV6-5
clone size: .
D gene: TRBD1
J gene: TRBJ2-5

CDR3 DNA: TGCGCCAGCAGCCAAGCTCCCTCGGGGGGCCAACTCTATGGCTACACCTTC
CDR3 protein: CASSQAPSGGQLYGYTF
V gene: TRBV4-1
clone size: .
D gene: .
J gene: TRBJ1-2

CDR3 DNA: TGCGCCAGCGTCGACGGAGGGCCTGTGAATGAGCAGTTCTTC
CDR3 protein: CASVDGGPVNEQFF
V gene: TRBV5-1
clone size: .
D gene: .
J gene: TRBJ2-1

CDR3 DNA: TGTGCCAGCAGTGCTCTCCCCAATGAGCAGTTCTTC
CDR3 protein: CASSALPNEQFF
V gene: TRBV2
clone size: .
D gene: .
J gene: TRBJ2-1

CDR3 DNA: TGTGCCAGCAGCCCGGAGGTCACTGAAGCTTTCTTT
CDR3 protein: CASSPEVTEAFF
V gene: TRBV11-2
clone size: .
D gene: .
J gene: TRBJ1-1

CDR3 DNA: TGTGCCAGCAGTTCTATGGACAGGGGAGAGTACTTC
CDR3 protein: CASSSMDRGEYF
V gene: TRBV2
clone size: .
D gene: TRBD1
J gene: TRBJ2-7

CDR3 DNA: TGTGCCAGCAGGCGGGACGCTTCGGGTGGGCAGTTCTTC
CDR3 protein: CASRRDASGGQFF
V gene: TRBV6-5
clone size: .
D gene: .
J gene: TRBJ2-1

CDR3 DNA: TGCGCCAGCAGCTTGGGGACAGGCGCTCTTGAGGCTTTCTTT
CDR3 protein: CASSLGTGALEAFF
V gene: TRBV5-1
clone size: .
D gene: TRBD1
J gene: TRBJ1-1

CDR3 DNA: TGTGCCATCAGCCTACAGGGGCGCAATTCACCCCTCCACTTT
CDR3 protein: CAISLQGRNSPLHF
V gene: TRBV10-3
clone size: .
D gene: TRBD1
J gene: TRBJ1-6

CDR3 DNA: TGTGCCAGCAGGAGCGGAAAAGAGGACGAGCAGTACTTC
CDR3 protein: CASRSGKEDEQYF
V gene: TRBV12-3/TRBV12-4
clone size: .
D gene: .
J gene: TRBJ2-7

CDR3 DNA: TGTGCCAGCAGCTTGACAGGGGGCGAGTCTGGGGCCAACGTCCTGACTTTC
CDR3 protein: CASSLTGGESGANVLTF
V gene: TRBV5-6
clone size: .
D gene: TRBD1
J gene: TRBJ2-6

CDR3 DNA: TGTGCCAGCAGTACCCCCGTGGTAGCGGGGACTCCGGCGCAGTTCTTC
CDR3 protein: CASSTPVVAGTPAQFF
V gene: TRBV28
clone size: .
D gene: TRBD2
J gene: TRBJ2-1

CDR3 DNA: TGTGCCAGCAGCCCGGACACAAACACTGAAGCTTTCTTT
CDR3 protein: CASSPDTNTEAFF
V gene: TRBV7-2
clone size: few
D gene: .
J gene: TRBJ1-1

CDR3 DNA: TGTGCCAGCACAGGGGGCGCGGTTACTAATGAAAAACTGTTTTTT
CDR3 protein: CASTGGAVTNEKLFF
V gene: TRBV2
clone size: many
D gene: TRBD1
J gene: TRBJ1-4

CDR3 DNA: TGTGCCAGCGGCTCGGGGACAGGCTCGGGCTACACCTTC
CDR3 protein: CASGSGTGSGYTF
V gene: TRBV6-5
clone size: .
D gene: TRBD1
J gene: TRBJ1-2

CDR3 DNA: TGTGCCAGCAGTGAACCGGAACAGAGAACAAAAAACATTCAGTACTTC
CDR3 protein: CASSEPEQRTKNIQYF
V gene: TRBV2
clone size: .
D gene: .
J gene: TRBJ2-4

CDR3 DNA: TGTGCCAGCTCCCCTACCGGGCTAGCGCACCGCTACAATGAGCAGTTCTTC
CDR3 protein: CASSPTGLAHRYNEQFF
V gene: TRBV11-2
clone size: .
D gene: .
J gene: TRBJ2-1

CDR3 DNA: TGCGCCAGCAGCCAAGAAGGCGCGGGCTTCTTTCGCACTGAAGCTTTCTTT
CDR3 protein: CASSQEGAGFFRTEAFF
V gene: TRBV4-1
clone size: .
D gene: .
J gene: TRBJ1-1

CDR3 DNA: TGTGCCAGCAGCTTCGGGGTCGCGGAAGCTTTCTTT
CDR3 protein: CASSFGVAEAFF
V gene: TRBV7-9
clone size: .
D gene: .
J gene: TRBJ1-1

CDR3 DNA: TGTGCCAGTAGTTTGAGGGAAGGTAGCAATCAGCCCCAGCATTTT
CDR3 protein: CASSLREGSNQPQHF
V gene: TRBV19
clone size: once
D gene: .
J gene: TRBJ1-5

CDR3 DNA: TGTGCCAGTAGCTACCGTGGGGGCGGTAGAAACGAGCAGTACTTC
CDR3 protein: CASSYRGGGRNEQYF
V gene: TRBV19
clone size: .
D gene: .
J gene: TRBJ2-7